This T cell receptor beta chain was sequenced during a study of T-cell reconstitution after alpha-beta-depleted transplantation in children (dated by TCRdb to the mid-2010s). Study-wide context: The study quantitatively tracked T-cell immune reconstitution after TCRalphabeta/CD19-depleted allogeneic hematopoietic cell transplantation in children using TCR repertoire profiling. Findings and caveats that apply to the study as a whole: In some patients, the high TCRbeta diversity seen at day 60 was put down to recipient T cells and intrathymic progenitors that had survived conditioning. About two months after transplant, the apparently early recovery of alphabetaT-cell counts reportedly depended on just several hundred clones that had expanded rapidly and came from non-depleted graft cells. Over the following months the frequencies of hyperexpanded clones went down, and after one year T-cell counts and TCRbeta diversity were mostly credited to newly produced T cells.

In the case of this clonotype: The antigen it recognizes is unknown. The record has no base qualities; no much larger clone is one base away.

Receptors were amplified or captured by PCR. The sequencer was an Illumina HiSeq 2500. Molecular barcoding was employed in the preparation of TCR libraries, with unique molecular identifiers being used to normalize TCRbeta repertoire quantification. Using fastp at Q25 and MiXCR, TCRdb reprocessed the public reads and kept productive beta chains. Duplicate CDR3 protein sequences are folded into a single record with the most common DNA and genes. This sample has about 980,000 distinct CDR3 sequences in its table, and about 29% of those were observed once. The biggest ten clones account for over 25% of the sample. Read against the paper, the sample's treatment or condition label means: allogeneic hematopoietic cell transplantation with graft depleted of TCRalphabeta T cells and CD19 B cells. TCRalphabeta/CD19-depleted allogeneic hematopoietic cell grafts were given to the transplant recipients, all of whom were children.

The germline ends are 13 bases apart after V is trimmed by 5 bases and J by 2 bases. Reading the germline V gene (reference sequence) gives CDR1 SEHNR and CDR2 FQNEAQ. Its CDR3 holds 14 amino acids, cysteine through phenylalanine. The sequence is cut down to CDR3 DNA, 42 bases in frame from base 1. The source material was PBMCs, mostly from graft donor cells, sampled 360 days after TCRalphabeta/CD19-depleted stem cell transplant. The sequence is built from TRBV7-9 and TRBJ2-7; TRBD1 could be the D gene, as 5 bases match. The receptor comes from a boy in the first two years of life who had a stem cell transplant for SCID, so the T cells may come from the graft donor. The CDR3 reads CASSPQALTYEQYF. The nucleotides are TGTGCCAGCAGCCCACAGGCTTTAACCTACGAGCAGTACTTC.